The 13 T cell receptor beta chains in this list originate from one sample, sequenced in a study of T cells in Graves' hyperthyroidism and ophthalmopathy. Amplified regions were TCR beta CDR3 sequences from RNA transcripts. A set of HTBI primers served as the primers for a first-round RT-PCR of the TCR CDR3. TCRdb fed the multiplex PCR reads into MiXCR, producing one record per CDR3 protein. The table records 700,000 to 850,000 distinct CDR3 sequences, just over 35% of them present only once. Sequences were obtained from blood. Receptors were obtained from a woman aged 35 to 49 with Graves' hyperthyroidism.

This clonotype was seen a handful of times. The junction and the germline gene differ at one end; a read error may be behind it. The chain recombines TRBV9 with TRBJ2-7, with 11 bases that match TRBD2. CDR1 is SGDLS, CDR2 YYNGEE, per germline. This CDR3 contains 14 residues. Here the CDR3 reads CASSQERASGGPDF. CDR3 nucleotides: TGTGCCAGCAGCCAAGAGCGGGCTAGCGGGGGGCCAGACTTC. Together with reference TRBV9 and TRBJ2-7, the CDR3 gives the full variable domain: DSGVTQTPKHLITATGQRVTLRCSPRSGDLSVYWYQQSLDQGLQFLIQYYNGEERAKGNILERFSAQQFPDLHSELNLSSLELGDSALYFCASSQERASGGPDFGPGTRLTVT.

Comment on this clonotype: Being one base from a much bigger clone, this may be a read error. The chain joins TRBV4-3 to TRBJ2-7, with 9 bases identical to TRBD1. The CDR3 runs to 13 residues. Looked up from germline, CDR1 is LGHNA and CDR2 is YSLEER. This CDR3 is CTSSQGQGDEQYF. CDR3 coding DNA: TGCACCAGCAGCCAGGGACAGGGTGACGAGCAGTACTTC.

This clonotype was recorded many times. The chain employs TRBV6-5 and TRBJ1-6, with 7 bases aligning to TRBD1. This CDR3 spans 15 amino acids. V was clipped by 5 bases and J by 9 bases; unmatched bases: 10. From germline, CDR1 is MNHEY and CDR2 SVGAGI. CDR3 loop: CASSRDSALFSPLHF. In DNA, the CDR3 is TGTGCCAGCAGTCGGGACAGCGCCCTCTTTTCACCCCTCCACTTT.

A remark on this clonotype: A read error is possible here, since a much larger clone lies one base away. It is likely a read error, because the conserved phenylalanine at the end of the CDR3 is missing. The chain joins TRBV7-9 to TRBJ2-5; D is undetermined. The germline CDR1 and CDR2 sequences are SEHNR and FQNEAQ (reference sequence). Trimming pared 1 base from V and 7 bases from J, leaving 13 bases between. The CDR3 is 14 amino acids. CDR3 sequence (DNA): TGTGCCAGCAGCTTAGACTTGGAGCCACGGACCCAGTACCTC. Translated: CASSLDLEPRTQYL.

This rearrangement joins TRBV12-3 or TRBV12-4 to TRBJ2-5; D is ambiguous. The CDR3 sequence is 12 residues long. V dropped 5 bases and J dropped 5 bases, with 9 bases sitting between them. The chain's CDR3 is CASSPQHETQYF. CDR3 in DNA: TGTGCCAGCAGTCCCCAACATGAGACCCAGTACTTC.

The chain is built from TRBV28 and TRBJ2-5, with 11 bases identical to TRBD2. In germline, CDR1 is MDHEN, CDR2 SYDVKM. The CDR3 is 16 residues long. Trimming took 4 bases from V and 2 from J; bases not matched to a gene: 6. CDR3 sequence reads: CASSSPGLAEQETQYF. The CDR3 bases are TGTGCCAGCAGTTCTCCGGGACTAGCGGAACAAGAGACCCAGTACTTC.

This sequence joins TRBV19 and TRBJ2-1, with D possibly TRBD2 on 5 matching bases. Germline loops: CDR1 LNHDA, CDR2 SQIVND (reference sequence). This CDR3 has 13 residues. With 6 bases removed from V and 5 bases from J, the gap between germline ends came to 11 bases. CDR3 sequence (DNA): TGTGCCAGTAGCCCTAACGGGAACAATGAGCAGTTCTTC. It is translated as CASSPNGNNEQFF. Complete variable domain (other parts from reference TRBV19 and TRBJ2-1): DGGITQSPKYLFRKEGQNVTLSCEQNLNHDAMYWYRQDPGQGLRLIYYSQIVNDFQKGDIAEGYSVSREKKESFPLTVTSAQKNPTAFYLCASSPNGNNEQFFGPGTRLTVL.

This chain uses TRBV7-4 with TRBJ1-1; a weak D match, TRBD1 (5 bases). The V gene lost 4 bases and the J gene lost 4 bases, with 10 bases spanning the gap. This CDR3 has 13 residues. CDR1 is SGHVT, CDR2 SQSDAQ, per germline. CDR3 sequence reads: CASSSGGATEAFF. The CDR3 coding sequence is TGTGCCAGCAGCTCCGGCGGGGCCACTGAAGCTTTCTTT.

The chain uses TRBV20-1 and TRBJ1-1, with 7 bases lining up with TRBD1. J was trimmed by 3 bases and V by 6 bases; bases with no gene match: 16. Germline lookup yields CDR1 DFQATT and CDR2 SNEGSKA (reference sequence). This CDR3 comprises 16 residues. This chain's CDR3 is CSAKGARGGSDTEAFF. The CDR3 DNA reads as TGCAGTGCCAAGGGGGCCAGGGGGGGCAGTGACACTGAAGCTTTCTTT.

The genes are TRBV20-1 and TRBJ2-3; 8 nucleotides match TRBD2. CDR1 and CDR2 from the germline V gene are DFQATT and SNEGSKA (reference sequence). The CDR3 consists of 14 residues. V shed 3 bases and J 4 bases; nucleotides not matched to a gene: 6. CDR3 sequence reads: CSASSGGPADTQYF. The CDR3, as DNA: TGCAGTGCTAGCTCGGGAGGGCCGGCAGATACGCAGTATTTT.

This clonotype was picked up one time. The V and J genes are TRBV24-1 and TRBJ2-3; D not resolved. With 4 bases removed from V and 2 bases from J, the gap between germline ends came to 15 bases. The CDR3 contains 16 residues. Germline-derived CDR1 and CDR2 are KGHDR and SFDVKD. CDR3 DNA sequence: TGTGCCACCAGTGACCCACGGGTTATCCCCACAGATACGCAGTATTTT. Translating it yields CATSDPRVIPTDTQYF.

This clonotype was observed at least ten times. The chain has TRBV20-1 and TRBJ2-5, with D perhaps matching TRBD1 or TRBD2 (5 bases each). The CDR3 contains 13 residues. Germline values: CDR1 DFQATT, CDR2 SNEGSKA (reference sequence). V was pared by 6 bases and J by 5 bases, with 16 bases between. The DNA for the CDR3 is TGCAGTGCGGACTCAGGGTATCGGGAGACCCAGTACTTC. Translation: CSADSGYRETQYF.

This sequence joins TRBV7-9 and TRBJ1-5; unclear D gene. Germline V lookup: CDR1 SEHNR, CDR2 FQNEAQ (reference sequence). This CDR3 region has 14 residues. Trimming removed 1 base at V and 14 bases at J, with 18 bases between. The CDR3 nucleotides read TGTGCCAGCAGCTTAGGGCTAGCGCCAGCCTACGAGCATTTT. Its translation is CASSLGLAPAYEHF.